This TCR beta chain comes out of a study of cytomegalovirus exposure and HLA in healthy donors. Turning to the study itself: The same platform was used for the roughly 110 validation repertoires as for the approximately 630 first-cohort repertoires, as reported in a later analysis.

A remark on this clone: Its antigen is unknown.

The 120-subject validation cohort, separate from the approximately 670-subject first cohort, included the donors. Study results and caveats: Many donors carried some public TCRs, although rarity characterized most TCR sequences. That first-cohort TCR clusters tended to co-occur in the 95 to 150 validation repertoires was found in a later analysis.

TCRdb's copy holds only in-frame clones and misses some; the assay was immunoSEQ multiplex PCR. The data show some 120,000 clones, roughly 90% seen once. Trimming shortened V by 3 bases and J by 0 bases, and 6 bases separated the two germline ends. The V gene's germline CDR1 is SNHLY and CDR2 FYNNEI. The CDR3 consists of 13 residues. V gene TRBV2 combines with J gene TRBJ2-7; D not certain. Sequenced input: PBMCs. This TCR came from a man aged 30-40 years in good health and CMV-seronegative. In DNA, the CDR3 is TGTGCCAGCAGTGACGTCGGCTCCTACGAGCAGTACTTC. Its translation: CASSDVGSYEQYF.